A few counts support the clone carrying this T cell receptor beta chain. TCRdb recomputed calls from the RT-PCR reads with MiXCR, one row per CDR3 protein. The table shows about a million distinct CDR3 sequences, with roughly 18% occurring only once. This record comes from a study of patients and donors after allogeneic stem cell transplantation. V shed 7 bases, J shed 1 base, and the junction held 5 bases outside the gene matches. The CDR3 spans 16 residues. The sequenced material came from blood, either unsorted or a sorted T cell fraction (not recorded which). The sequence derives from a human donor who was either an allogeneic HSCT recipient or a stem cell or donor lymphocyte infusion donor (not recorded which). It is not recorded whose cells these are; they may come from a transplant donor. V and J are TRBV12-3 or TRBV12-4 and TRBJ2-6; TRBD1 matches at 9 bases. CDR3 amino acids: CASTGTGPSGANVLTF. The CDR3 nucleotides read TGTGCCAGCACTGGGACAGGGCCATCTGGGGCCAACGTCCTGACTTTC.